Below, one TCR beta chain is given with its context. This entry belongs to a study of T cell responses to AZD1222 COVID-19 vaccine. Data came from immunoSEQ multiplex PCR; TCRdb stores just in-frame clones and leaves some out. The data show about 100,000 clones, 85% to 90% seen once. The CDR3 runs 18 residues. This clonotype originated in an adult in good health. V gene TRBV21-1 combines with J gene TRBJ1-2; TRBD1, the table's D call, lacks a check against the DNA. TRBV21-1 corresponds to a pseudogene. Sequences were derived from peripheral blood, sampled on day 0 of AZD1222 vaccination. CDR3: CASSKWGQTRATEYGYTF. The CDR3 DNA is TGTGCCAGCAGCAAATGGGGCCAAACCAGGGCCACTGAGTATGGCTACACCTTC.